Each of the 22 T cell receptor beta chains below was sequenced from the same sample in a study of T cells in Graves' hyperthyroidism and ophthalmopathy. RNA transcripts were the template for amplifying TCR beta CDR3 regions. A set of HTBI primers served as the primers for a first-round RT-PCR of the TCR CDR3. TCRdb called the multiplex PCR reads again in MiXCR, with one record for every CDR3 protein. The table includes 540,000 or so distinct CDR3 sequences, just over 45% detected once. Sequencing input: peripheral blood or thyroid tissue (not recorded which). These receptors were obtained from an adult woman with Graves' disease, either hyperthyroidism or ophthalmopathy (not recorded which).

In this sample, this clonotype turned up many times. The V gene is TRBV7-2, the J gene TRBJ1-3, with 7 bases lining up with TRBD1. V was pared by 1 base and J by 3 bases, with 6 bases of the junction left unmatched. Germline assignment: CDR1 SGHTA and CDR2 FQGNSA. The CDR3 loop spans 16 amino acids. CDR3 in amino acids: CASSLVGTAIGNTIYF. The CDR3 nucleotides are TGTGCCAGCAGCTTAGTCGGGACAGCGATTGGAAACACCATATATTTT.

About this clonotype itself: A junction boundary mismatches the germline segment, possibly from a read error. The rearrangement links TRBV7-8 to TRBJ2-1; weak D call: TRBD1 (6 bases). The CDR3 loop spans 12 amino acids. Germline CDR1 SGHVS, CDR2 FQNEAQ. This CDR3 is CASSLGANEQLF. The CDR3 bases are TGTGCCAGCAGCTTGGGGGCCAATGAGCAGCTCTTC. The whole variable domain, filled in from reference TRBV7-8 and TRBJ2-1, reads GAGVSQSPRYKVAKRGQDVALRCDPISGHVSLFWYQQALGQGPEFLTYFQNEAQLDKSGLPSDRFFAERPEGSVSTLKIQRTQQEDSAVYLCASSLGANEQLFGPGTRLTVL.

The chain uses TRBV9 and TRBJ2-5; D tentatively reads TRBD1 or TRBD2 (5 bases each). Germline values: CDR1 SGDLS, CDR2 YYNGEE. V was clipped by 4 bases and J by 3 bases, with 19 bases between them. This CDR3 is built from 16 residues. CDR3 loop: CASSPFIRGRKETQYF. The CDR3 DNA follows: TGTGCCAGCAGCCCATTCATCCGGGGACGGAAAGAGACCCAGTACTTC.

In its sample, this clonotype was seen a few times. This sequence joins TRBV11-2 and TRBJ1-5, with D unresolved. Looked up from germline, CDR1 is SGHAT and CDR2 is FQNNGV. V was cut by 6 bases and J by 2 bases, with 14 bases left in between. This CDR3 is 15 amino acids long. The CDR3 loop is CASRVLLCGNQPQHF. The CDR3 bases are TGTGCCAGCAGGGTGCTCCTTTGCGGCAATCAGCCCCAGCATTTT.

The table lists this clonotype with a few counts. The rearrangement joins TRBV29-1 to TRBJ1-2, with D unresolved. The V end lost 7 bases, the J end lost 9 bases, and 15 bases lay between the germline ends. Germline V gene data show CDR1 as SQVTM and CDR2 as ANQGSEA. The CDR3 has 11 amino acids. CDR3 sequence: CSGRNGERYTF. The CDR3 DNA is TGCAGCGGCAGGAACGGTGAACGCTACACCTTC.

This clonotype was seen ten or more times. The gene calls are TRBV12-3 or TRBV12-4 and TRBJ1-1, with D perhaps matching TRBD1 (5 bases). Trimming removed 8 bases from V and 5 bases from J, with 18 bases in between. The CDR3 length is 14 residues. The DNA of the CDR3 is TGTGCCAGCGGGCCCCTAGGGGCTAGGACTGAAGCTTTCTTT. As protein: CASGPLGARTEAFF.

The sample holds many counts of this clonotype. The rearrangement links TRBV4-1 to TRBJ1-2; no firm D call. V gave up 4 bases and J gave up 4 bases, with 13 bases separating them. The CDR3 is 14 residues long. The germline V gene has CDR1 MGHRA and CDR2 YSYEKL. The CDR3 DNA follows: TGCGCCAGCAGCCCCACATCCACCGTCTATGGCTACACCTTC. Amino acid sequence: CASSPTSTVYGYTF.

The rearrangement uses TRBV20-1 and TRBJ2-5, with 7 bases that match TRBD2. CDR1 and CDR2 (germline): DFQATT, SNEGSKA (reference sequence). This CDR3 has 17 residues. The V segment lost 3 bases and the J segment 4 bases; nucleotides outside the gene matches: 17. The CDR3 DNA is TGCAGTGCTAGGGCCGGGACGGCGGGAGATGGGGGAGAGACCCAGTACTTC. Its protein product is CSARAGTAGDGGETQYF.

This CDR3 reads CAISDQGAAGNQPQHF. Here the CDR3 DNA reads TGTGCCATCAGTGATCAGGGGGCGGCGGGCAATCAGCCCCAGCATTTT. The chain combines TRBV10-3 with TRBJ1-5; TRBD1 matches 8 bases. The CDR3 totals 16 residues. With 3 bases clipped from V and 2 bases from J, the junction kept 6 bases outside the gene matches. Germline V lookup: CDR1 ENHRY, CDR2 SYGVKD.

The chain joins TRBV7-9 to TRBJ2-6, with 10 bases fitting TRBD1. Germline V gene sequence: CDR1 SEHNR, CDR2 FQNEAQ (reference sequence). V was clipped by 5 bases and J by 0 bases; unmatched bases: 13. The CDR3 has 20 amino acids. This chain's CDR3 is CASSPPDGTGAFSGANVLTF. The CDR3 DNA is TGTGCCAGCAGCCCCCCGGATGGGACAGGGGCATTCTCTGGGGCCAACGTCCTGACTTTC.

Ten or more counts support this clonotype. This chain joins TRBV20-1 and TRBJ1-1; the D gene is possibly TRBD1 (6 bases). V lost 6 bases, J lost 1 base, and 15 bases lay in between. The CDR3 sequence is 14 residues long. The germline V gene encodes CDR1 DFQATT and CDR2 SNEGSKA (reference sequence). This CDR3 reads CSARRGGRNTEAFF. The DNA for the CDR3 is TGCAGTGCACGCCGAGGGGGTCGGAACACTGAAGCTTTCTTT.

CDR3 region: CSARGGASNQPQHF. DNA of the CDR3: TGCAGTGCTAGGGGGGGCGCTAGCAATCAGCCCCAGCATTTT. This sequence joins TRBV20-1 and TRBJ1-5; tentative D call: TRBD1 (6 bases). V gave up 3 bases and J gave up 0 bases, with 9 bases separating them. CDR1 and CDR2 (germline): DFQATT, SNEGSKA (reference sequence). This CDR3 region has 14 residues.

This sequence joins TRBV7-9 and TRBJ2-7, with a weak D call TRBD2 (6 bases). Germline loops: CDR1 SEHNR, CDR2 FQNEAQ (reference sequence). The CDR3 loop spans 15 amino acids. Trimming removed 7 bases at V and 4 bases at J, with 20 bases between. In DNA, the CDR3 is TGTGCCAGCAAGAGACCAACCGGGAGTGGGTACGAGCAGTACTTC. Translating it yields CASKRPTGSGYEQYF. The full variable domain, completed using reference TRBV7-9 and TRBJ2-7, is DTGVSQNPRHKITKRGQNVTFRCDPISEHNRLYWYRQTLGQGPEFLTYFQNEAQLEKSRLLSDRFSAERPKGSFSTLEIQRTEQGDSAMYLCASKRPTGSGYEQYFGPGTRLTVT.

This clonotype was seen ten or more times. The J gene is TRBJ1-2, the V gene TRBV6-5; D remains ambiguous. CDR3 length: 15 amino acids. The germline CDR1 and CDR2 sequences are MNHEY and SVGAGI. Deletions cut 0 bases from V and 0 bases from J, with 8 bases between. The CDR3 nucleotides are TGTGCCAGCAGTTACTCGATGCTAGCTAACTATGGCTACACCTTC. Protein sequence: CASSYSMLANYGYTF.

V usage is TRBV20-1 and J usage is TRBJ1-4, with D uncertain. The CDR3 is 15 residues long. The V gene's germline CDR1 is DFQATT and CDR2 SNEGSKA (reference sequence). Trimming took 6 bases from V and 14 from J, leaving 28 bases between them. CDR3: CSAAGQAYVGRELFF. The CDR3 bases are TGCAGTGCCGCGGGTCAGGCCTACGTTGGGAGAGAGCTGTTTTTT.

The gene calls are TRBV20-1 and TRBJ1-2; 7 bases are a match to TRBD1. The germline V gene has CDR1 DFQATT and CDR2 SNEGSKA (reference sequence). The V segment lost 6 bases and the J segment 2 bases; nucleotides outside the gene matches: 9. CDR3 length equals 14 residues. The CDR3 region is CSAAIPGQNYGYTF. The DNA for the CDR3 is TGCAGTGCCGCTATACCGGGACAGAACTATGGCTACACCTTC.

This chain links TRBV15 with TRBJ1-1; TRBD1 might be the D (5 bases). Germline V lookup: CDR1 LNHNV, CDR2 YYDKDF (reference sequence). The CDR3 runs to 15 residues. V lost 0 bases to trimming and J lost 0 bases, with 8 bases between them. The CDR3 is CATSRDRTLNTEAFF. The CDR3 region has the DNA TGTGCCACCAGCAGAGATCGGACACTGAACACTGAAGCTTTCTTT.

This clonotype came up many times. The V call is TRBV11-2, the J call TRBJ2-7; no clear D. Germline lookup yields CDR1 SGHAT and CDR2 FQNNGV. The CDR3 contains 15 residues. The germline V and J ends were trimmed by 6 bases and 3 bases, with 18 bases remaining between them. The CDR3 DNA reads TGTGCCAGCAGAAGGCCCGGAGTGATCTACTACGAGCAGTACTTC. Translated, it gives CASRRPGVIYYEQYF.

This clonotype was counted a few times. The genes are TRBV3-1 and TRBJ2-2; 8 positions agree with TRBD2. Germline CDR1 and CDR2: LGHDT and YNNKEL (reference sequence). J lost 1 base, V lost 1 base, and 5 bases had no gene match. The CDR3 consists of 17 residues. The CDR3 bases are TGTGCCAGCAGCCAAGTCGGGGGGGCTTTGAACACCGGGGAGCTGTTTTTT. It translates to CASSQVGGALNTGELFF.

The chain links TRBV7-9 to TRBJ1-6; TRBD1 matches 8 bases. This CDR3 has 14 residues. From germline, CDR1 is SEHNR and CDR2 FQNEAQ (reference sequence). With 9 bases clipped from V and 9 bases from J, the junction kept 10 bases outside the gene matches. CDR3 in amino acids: CASRSDREGSPLHF. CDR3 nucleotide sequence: TGTGCCAGTAGATCGGACAGGGAGGGTTCACCCCTCCACTTT.

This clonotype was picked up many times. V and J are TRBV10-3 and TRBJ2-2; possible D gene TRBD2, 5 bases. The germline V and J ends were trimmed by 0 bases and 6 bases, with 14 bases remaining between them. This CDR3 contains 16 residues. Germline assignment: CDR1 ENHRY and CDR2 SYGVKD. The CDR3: CAISESSGIGSGELFF. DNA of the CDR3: TGTGCCATCAGTGAGTCGTCGGGGATTGGGTCCGGGGAGCTGTTTTTT.

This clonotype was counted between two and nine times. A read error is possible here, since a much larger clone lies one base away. The CDR3 spells CSAQQGNTEAFF. For the CDR3, the DNA is TGCAGTGCTCAACAGGGGAACACTGAAGCTTTCTTT. The J gene is TRBJ1-1, the V gene TRBV20-1; possibly TRBD1 for D (6 bases). The germline V gene encodes CDR1 DFQATT and CDR2 SNEGSKA (reference sequence). V was clipped by 5 bases and J by 1 base, with 8 bases between them. The CDR3 covers 12 residues.